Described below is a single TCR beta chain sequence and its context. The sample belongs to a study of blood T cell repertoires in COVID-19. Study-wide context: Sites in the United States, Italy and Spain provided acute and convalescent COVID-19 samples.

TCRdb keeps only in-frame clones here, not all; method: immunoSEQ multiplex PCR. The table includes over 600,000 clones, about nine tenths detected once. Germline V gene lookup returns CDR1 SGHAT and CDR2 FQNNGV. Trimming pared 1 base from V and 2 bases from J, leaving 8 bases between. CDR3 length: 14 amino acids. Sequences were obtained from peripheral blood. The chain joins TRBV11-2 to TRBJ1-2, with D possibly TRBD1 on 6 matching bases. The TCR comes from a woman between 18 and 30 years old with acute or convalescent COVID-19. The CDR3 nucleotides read TGTGCCAGCAGCTTAGGGACAGCCAACTATGGCTACACCTTC. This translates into CASSLGTANYGYTF.